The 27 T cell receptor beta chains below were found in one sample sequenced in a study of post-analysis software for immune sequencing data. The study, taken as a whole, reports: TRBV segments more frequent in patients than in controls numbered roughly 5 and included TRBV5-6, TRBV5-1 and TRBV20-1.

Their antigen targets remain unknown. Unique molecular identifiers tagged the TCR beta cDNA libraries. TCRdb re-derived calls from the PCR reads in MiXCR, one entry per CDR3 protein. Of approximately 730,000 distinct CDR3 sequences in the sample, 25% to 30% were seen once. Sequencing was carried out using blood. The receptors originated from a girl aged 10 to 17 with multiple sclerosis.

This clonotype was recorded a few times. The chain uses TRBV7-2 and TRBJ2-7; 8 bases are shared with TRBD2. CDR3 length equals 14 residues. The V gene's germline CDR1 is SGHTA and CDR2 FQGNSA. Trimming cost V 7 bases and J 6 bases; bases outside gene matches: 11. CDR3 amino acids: CASTLGLAGSEQYF. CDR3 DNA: TGTGCCAGCACCTTGGGGCTAGCGGGCTCCGAGCAGTACTTC.

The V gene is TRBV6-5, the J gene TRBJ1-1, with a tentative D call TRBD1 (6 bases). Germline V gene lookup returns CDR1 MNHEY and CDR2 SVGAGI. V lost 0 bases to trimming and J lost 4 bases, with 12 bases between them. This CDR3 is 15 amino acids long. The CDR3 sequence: CASSYSGGRGTEAFF. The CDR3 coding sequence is TGTGCCAGCAGTTACTCGGGGGGGCGCGGCACTGAAGCTTTCTTT.

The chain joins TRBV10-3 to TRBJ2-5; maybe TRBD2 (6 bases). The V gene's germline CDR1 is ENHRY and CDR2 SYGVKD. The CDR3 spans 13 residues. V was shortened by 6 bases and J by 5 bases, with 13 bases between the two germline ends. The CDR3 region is CAIRARAGETQYF. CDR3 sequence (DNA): TGTGCCATCAGGGCGAGGGCGGGGGAGACCCAGTACTTC.

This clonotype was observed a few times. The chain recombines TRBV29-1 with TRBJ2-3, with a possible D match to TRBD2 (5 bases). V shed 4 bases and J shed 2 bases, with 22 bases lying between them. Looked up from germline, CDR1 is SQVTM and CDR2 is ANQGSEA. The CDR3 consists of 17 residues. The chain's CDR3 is CSVGGPIGGYPTDTQYF. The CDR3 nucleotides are TGCAGCGTTGGAGGGCCTATAGGTGGATACCCCACAGATACGCAGTATTTT.

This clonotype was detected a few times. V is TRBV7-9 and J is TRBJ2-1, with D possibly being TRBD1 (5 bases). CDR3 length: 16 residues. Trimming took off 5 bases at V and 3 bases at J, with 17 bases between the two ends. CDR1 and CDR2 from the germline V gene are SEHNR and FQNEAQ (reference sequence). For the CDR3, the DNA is TGTGCCAGCAGCCCCGACAGTGCGGAGAACTACAATGAGCAGTTCTTC. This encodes CASSPDSAENYNEQFF.

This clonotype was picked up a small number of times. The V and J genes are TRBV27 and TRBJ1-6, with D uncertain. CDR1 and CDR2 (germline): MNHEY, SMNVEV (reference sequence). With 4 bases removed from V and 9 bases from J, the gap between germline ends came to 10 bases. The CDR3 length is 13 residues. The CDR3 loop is CASSYQALSPLHF. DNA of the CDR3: TGTGCCAGCAGTTACCAAGCGCTTTCACCCCTCCACTTT.

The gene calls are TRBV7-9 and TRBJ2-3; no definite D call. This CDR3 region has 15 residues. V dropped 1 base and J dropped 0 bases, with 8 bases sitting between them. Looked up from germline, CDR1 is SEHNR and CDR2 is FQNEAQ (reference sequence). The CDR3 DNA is TGTGCCAGCAGCTTAGAAGAGATAAGCACAGATACGCAGTATTTT. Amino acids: CASSLEEISTDTQYF.

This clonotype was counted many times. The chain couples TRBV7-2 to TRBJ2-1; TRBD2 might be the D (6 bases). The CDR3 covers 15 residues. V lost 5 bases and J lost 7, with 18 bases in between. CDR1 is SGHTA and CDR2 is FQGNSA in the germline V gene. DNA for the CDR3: TGTGCCAGCAGCCCATGGGGGACTTACCCGAATGAGCAGTTCTTC. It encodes CASSPWGTYPNEQFF.

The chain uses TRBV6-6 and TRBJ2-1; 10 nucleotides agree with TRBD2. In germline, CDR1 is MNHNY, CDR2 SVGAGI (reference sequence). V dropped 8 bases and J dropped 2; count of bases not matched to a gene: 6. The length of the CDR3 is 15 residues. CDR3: CASQLSGGAYNEQFF. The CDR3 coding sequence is TGTGCCAGCCAACTGAGCGGGGGGGCCTACAATGAGCAGTTCTTC.

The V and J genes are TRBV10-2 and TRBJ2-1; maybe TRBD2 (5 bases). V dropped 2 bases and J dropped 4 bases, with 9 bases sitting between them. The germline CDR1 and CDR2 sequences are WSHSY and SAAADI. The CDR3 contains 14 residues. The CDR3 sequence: CASSEVALYNEQFF. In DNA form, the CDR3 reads TGCGCCAGCAGTGAGGTAGCGTTGTACAATGAGCAGTTCTTC.

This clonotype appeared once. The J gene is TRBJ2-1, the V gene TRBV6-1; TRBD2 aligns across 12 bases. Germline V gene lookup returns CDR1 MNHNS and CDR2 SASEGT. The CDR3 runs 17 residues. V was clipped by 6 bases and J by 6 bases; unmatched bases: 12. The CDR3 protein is CASRQGPSGRVCNEQFF. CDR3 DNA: TGTGCCAGCAGACAGGGACCTAGCGGGAGGGTGTGCAATGAGCAGTTCTTC.

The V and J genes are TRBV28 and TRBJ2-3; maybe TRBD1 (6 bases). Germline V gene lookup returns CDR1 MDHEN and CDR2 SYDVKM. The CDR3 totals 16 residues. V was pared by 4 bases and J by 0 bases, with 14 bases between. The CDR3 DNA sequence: TGTGCCAGCAGTTCCCCAGGGGCCTCTAGCACAGATACGCAGTATTTT. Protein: CASSSPGASSTDTQYF.

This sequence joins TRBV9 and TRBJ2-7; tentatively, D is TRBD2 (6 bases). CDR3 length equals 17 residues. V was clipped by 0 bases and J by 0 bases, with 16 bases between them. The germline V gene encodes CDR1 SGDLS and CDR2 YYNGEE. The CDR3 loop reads CASSVDDGGTFSYEQYF. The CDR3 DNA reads TGTGCCAGCAGCGTAGATGACGGGGGAACCTTCTCCTACGAGCAGTACTTC.

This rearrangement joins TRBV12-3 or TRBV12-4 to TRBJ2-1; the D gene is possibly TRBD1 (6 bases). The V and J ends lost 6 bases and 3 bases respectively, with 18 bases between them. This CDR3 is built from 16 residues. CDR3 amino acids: CASRPQGWGDYNEQFF. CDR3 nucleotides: TGTGCCAGCAGACCCCAGGGGTGGGGAGACTACAATGAGCAGTTCTTC.

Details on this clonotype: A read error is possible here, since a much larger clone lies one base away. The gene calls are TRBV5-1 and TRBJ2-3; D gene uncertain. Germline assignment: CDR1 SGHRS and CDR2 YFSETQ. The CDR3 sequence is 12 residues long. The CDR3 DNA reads TGCGCCGGCAGCTTTATAGGAGATACGCAGTATTTT. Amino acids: CAGSFIGDTQYF. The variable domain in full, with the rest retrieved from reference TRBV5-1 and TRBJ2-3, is KAGVTQTPRYLIKTRGQQVTLSCSPISGHRSVSWYQQTPGQGLQFLFEYFSETQRNKGNFPGRFSGRQFSNSRSEMNVSTLELGDSALYLCAGSFIGDTQYFGPGTRLTVL.

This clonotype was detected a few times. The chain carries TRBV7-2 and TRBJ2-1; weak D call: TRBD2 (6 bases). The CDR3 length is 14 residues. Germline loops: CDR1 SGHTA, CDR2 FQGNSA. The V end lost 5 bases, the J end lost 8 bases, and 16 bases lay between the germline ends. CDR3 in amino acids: CASSVGRGSHEQFF. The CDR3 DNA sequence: TGTGCCAGCAGCGTAGGGCGGGGTTCTCATGAGCAGTTCTTC.

CDR3 sequence (DNA): TGCGCCAGCAGCCAAGAACGCCTCCTATACGAGCAGTACTTC. This translates into CASSQERLLYEQYF. The chain recombines TRBV4-1 with TRBJ2-7, with no clear D. The CDR3 extends over 14 amino acids. Trimming took off 0 bases at V and 4 bases at J, with 10 bases between the two ends. Per the germline V gene, CDR1 is MGHRA and CDR2 is YSYEKL.

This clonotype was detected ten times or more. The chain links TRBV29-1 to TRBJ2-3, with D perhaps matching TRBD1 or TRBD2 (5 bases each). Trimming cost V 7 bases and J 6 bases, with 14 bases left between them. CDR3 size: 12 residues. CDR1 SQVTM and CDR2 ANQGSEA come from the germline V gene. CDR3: CSAHYWGDTQYF. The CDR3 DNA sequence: TGCAGCGCCCATTACTGGGGGGATACGCAGTATTTT.

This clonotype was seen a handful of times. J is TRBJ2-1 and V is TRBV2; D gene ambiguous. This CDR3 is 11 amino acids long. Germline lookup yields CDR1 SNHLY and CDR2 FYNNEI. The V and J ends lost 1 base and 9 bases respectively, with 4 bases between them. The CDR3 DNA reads TGTGCCAGCAGTGAAGGTCGTGAGCAGTTCTTC. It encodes CASSEGREQFF.

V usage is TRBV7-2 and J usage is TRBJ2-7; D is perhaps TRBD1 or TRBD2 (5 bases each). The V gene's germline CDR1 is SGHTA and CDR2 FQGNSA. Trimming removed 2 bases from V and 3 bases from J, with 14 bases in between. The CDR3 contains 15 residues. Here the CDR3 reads CASSLTPGADYEQYF. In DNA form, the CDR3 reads TGTGCCAGCAGCTTAACCCCCGGGGCCGACTACGAGCAGTACTTC.

The CDR3 loop is CASSQGGTSGISYNEQFF. CDR3 bases: TGCGCCAGCAGCCAAGGGGGGACTAGCGGGATATCCTACAATGAGCAGTTCTTC. The J gene is TRBJ2-1, the V gene TRBV4-1, with TRBD2 identical over 13 bases. Germline V gene sequence: CDR1 MGHRA, CDR2 YSYEKL. V lost 1 base to trimming and J lost 1 base; unmatched junction nucleotides: 4. This CDR3 spans 18 amino acids.

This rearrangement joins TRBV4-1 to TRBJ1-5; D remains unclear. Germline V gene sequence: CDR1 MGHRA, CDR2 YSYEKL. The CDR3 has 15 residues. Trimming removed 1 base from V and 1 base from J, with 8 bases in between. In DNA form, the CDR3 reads TGCGCCAGCAGCCAAGGAGACACAAGCAATCAGCCCCAGCATTTT. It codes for CASSQGDTSNQPQHF.

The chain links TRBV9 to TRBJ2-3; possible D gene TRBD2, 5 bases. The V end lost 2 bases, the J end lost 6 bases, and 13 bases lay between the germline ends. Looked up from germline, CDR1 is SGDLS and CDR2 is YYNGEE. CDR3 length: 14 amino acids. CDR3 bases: TGTGCCAGCAGCGTGGGAGTGAACTCCGATACGCAGTATTTT. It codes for CASSVGVNSDTQYF.

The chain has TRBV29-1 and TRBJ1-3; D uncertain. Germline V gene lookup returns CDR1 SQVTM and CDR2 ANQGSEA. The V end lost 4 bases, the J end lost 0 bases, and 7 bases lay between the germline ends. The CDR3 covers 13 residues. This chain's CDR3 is CSVGESSGNTIYF. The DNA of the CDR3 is TGCAGCGTTGGGGAGAGCTCTGGAAACACCATATATTTT.

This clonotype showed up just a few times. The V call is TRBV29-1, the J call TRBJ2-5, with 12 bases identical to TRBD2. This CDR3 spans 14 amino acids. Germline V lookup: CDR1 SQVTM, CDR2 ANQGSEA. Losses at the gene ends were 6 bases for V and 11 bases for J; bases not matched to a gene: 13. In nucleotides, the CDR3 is TGCAGCGTCGCACCGACTAGCGGGAGAAGTCGGCAGTACTTC. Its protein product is CSVAPTSGRSRQYF.

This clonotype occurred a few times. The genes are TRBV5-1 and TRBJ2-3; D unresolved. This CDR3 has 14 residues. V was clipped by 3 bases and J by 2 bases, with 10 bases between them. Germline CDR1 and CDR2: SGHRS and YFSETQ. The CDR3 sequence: CASSSEWVTDTQYF. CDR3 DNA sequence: TGCGCCAGCAGCTCCGAGTGGGTCACAGATACGCAGTATTTT.

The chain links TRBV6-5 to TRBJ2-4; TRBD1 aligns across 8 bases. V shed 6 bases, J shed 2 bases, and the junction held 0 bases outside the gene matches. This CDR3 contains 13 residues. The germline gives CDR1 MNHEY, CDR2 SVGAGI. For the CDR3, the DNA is TGTGCCAGCAGCAGGGGGCCCAAAAACATTCAGTACTTC. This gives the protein CASSRGPKNIQYF.